The 8 T cell receptor beta chains below come from one sample, sequenced in a study of blood T cell repertoires in COVID-19. Sequencing used immunoSEQ multiplex PCR; TCRdb keeps in-frame clones, though not all of them. The sample records roughly 300,000 clones, approximately 89% being singletons. Sequenced material: peripheral blood. The receptors come from a woman between 45 and 60 years old who had recovered from COVID-19.

The rearrangement links TRBV7-2 to TRBJ1-3, with TRBD1 identical over 8 bases. The CDR3 has 17 amino acids. J was trimmed by 0 bases and V by 3 bases; bases with no gene match: 7. The germline CDR1 and CDR2 sequences are SGHTA and FQGNSA. CDR3 region: CASSFVGQGNSGNTIYF. In DNA form, the CDR3 reads TGTGCCAGCAGCTTCGTTGGACAGGGCAACTCTGGAAACACCATATATTTT. Together with reference TRBV7-2 and TRBJ1-3, the CDR3 gives the full variable domain: GAGVSQSPSNKVTEKGKDVELRCDPISGHTALYWYRQSLGQGLEFLIYFQGNSAPDKSGLPSDRFSAERTGGSVSTLTIQRTQQEDSAVYLCASSFVGQGNSGNTIYFGEGSWLTVV.

The gene calls are TRBV7-2 and TRBJ1-3; D unclear. V was pared by 5 bases and J by 4 bases, with 3 bases between. This CDR3 is 11 amino acids long. Germline loops: CDR1 SGHTA, CDR2 FQGNSA. CDR3 nucleotide sequence: TGTGCCAGCAGCCGGGGAAACACCATATATTTT. Protein: CASSRGNTIYF.

V and J are TRBV28 and TRBJ1-2, with 7 nucleotides matching TRBD1. This CDR3 has 15 residues. The V and J ends lost 4 bases and 2 bases, in that order; junction bases with no gene match: 7. CDR1 is MDHEN and CDR2 is SYDVKM in the germline V gene. The CDR3 sequence: CASSSITGVNYGYTF. Written as DNA, the CDR3 is TGTGCCAGCAGTTCCATCACAGGGGTGAACTATGGCTACACCTTC.

The rearrangement uses TRBV23-1 and TRBJ1-6; D remains unclear. TRBV23-1 is treated as an ORF (open reading frame) with a function not yet certain. V dropped 2 bases and J dropped 2 bases, with 10 bases sitting between them. The CDR3 runs 16 residues. Written as DNA, the CDR3 is TGCGCCAGCAGTCAAGCGGCGCGCGCCTATAATTCACCCCTCCACTTT. This encodes CASSQAARAYNSPLHF.

The V call is TRBV18, the J call TRBJ1-5, with D uncertain. The V end was cut by 4 bases, the J end by 0 bases, with 4 bases between. The CDR3 spans 13 residues. Germline V gene lookup returns CDR1 KGHSH and CDR2 LQKENI. CDR3 DNA: TGTGCCAGCTCACGAGATAGCAATCAGCCCCAGCATTTT. This gives the protein CASSRDSNQPQHF.

This chain uses TRBV28 with TRBJ1-2; 8 bases agree with TRBD1. The germline gives CDR1 MDHEN, CDR2 SYDVKM. J was trimmed by 4 bases and V by 4 bases; bases with no gene match: 5. This CDR3 has 14 residues. This CDR3 reads CASSSTGDGYGYTF. The CDR3 bases are TGTGCCAGCAGTTCGACAGGGGATGGCTATGGCTACACCTTC.

The sample holds one count of this clone. Other DNA sequences within the sample encode an identical CDR3. The genes are TRBV9 and TRBJ2-5, with D perhaps TRBD2 (5 bases). CDR1 SGDLS and CDR2 YYNGEE come from the germline V gene. CDR3 length: 12 amino acids. V dropped 0 bases and J dropped 5 bases, with 5 bases sitting between them. The CDR3 loop reads CASSVGGETQYF. DNA for the CDR3: TGTGCCAGCAGCGTAGGAGGGGAGACCCAGTACTTC. Drawing the rest from reference TRBV9 and TRBJ2-5, the complete variable domain is DSGVTQTPKHLITATGQRVTLRCSPRSGDLSVYWYQQSLDQGLQFLIQYYNGEERAKGNILERFSAQQFPDLHSELNLSSLELGDSALYFCASSVGGETQYFGPGTRLLVL.

The chain links TRBV12-3 or TRBV12-4 to TRBJ2-5, with 9 bases matching TRBD1. CDR3 length equals 13 residues. The trim removed 6 bases at V and 3 bases at J, leaving 2 bases unmatched. In nucleotides, the CDR3 is TGTGCCAGCAGCTGGACAGGGGAAGAGACCCAGTACTTC. This codes for CASSWTGEETQYF.